The clone carrying this T cell receptor (beta chain) was detected only a few times. Its antigen remains unknown. CDR3 length: 14 amino acids. The germline CDR1 and CDR2 sequences are MNHEY and SVGEGT. J gave up 2 bases and V 4 bases, and 4 bases lay outside the gene matches. The source of the sample is a study of spatial heterogeneity in lung cancer. Study-level findings and limits: At resection, ubiquitous expanded tumor TCRs appeared in blood more than at follow-up.

As for time point: blood at routine non-recurrence follow-up after resection. All TCR cDNA molecules were individually tagged with a unique molecular identifier. One entry per CDR3 protein results from TCRdb running MiXCR on the 5' RACE reads. The table shows about 94,000 distinct CDR3 sequences, with approximately 19% occurring only once. The chain employs TRBV6-2 or TRBV6-3 and TRBJ1-2; TRBD1 aligns across 7 bases. Sequences were derived from PBMCs, sampled at follow-up. This clonotype was sampled from a male donor with early-stage non-small cell lung cancer. The CDR3 region has the DNA TGTGCCAGCAGTTCCGGGGGACAGAACTATGGCTACACCTTC. Protein sequence: CASSSGGQNYGYTF.